These 19 T cell receptor beta chains originate from one sample sequenced in a study of shared clonotypes between healthy human individuals. TCRdb keeps only in-frame clones here, not all; method: immunoSEQ multiplex PCR. The sample comprises about 1 million clones, around 74% of which are singletons, and about 1.5% rests with the top ten. The sequenced sample consisted of memory CD4+ T cells sorted from blood. The subset denotes: CD45RA-negative fraction. Every receptor here comes from a man aged 18 to 29 in good health.

The chain recombines TRBV30 with TRBJ2-7; D uncertain. The germline V and J ends were trimmed by 2 bases and 5 bases, with 7 bases remaining between them. The germline V gene has CDR1 GTSNPN and CDR2 SVGIG (reference sequence). The CDR3 is made up of 11 amino acids. The CDR3 coding sequence is TGTGCCTGGAGTAGCCGGCACGAGCAGTACTTC. Protein product: CAWSSRHEQYF.

About this clone itself: This sample includes further DNA sequences coding for the same CDR3. The chain recombines TRBV5-1 with TRBJ1-1, with D unresolved. Germline CDR1 reads SGHRS; CDR2 reads YFSETQ. Trimming left V 0 bases short and J 1 base short, with 10 bases between. CDR3 length: 15 amino acids. CDR3 region: CASSLVGQENTEAFF. DNA for the CDR3: TGCGCCAGCAGCTTGGTTGGGCAGGAGAACACTGAAGCTTTCTTT. Variable domain in full (rest from reference TRBV5-1 and TRBJ1-1): KAGVTQTPRYLIKTRGQQVTLSCSPISGHRSVSWYQQTPGQGLQFLFEYFSETQRNKGNFPGRFSGRQFSNSRSEMNVSTLELGDSALYLCASSLVGQENTEAFFGQGTRLTVV.

The rearrangement joins TRBV10-1 to TRBJ2-4; D is perhaps TRBD1 (6 bases). There are 17 residues in the CDR3. From germline, CDR1 is WNHNN and CDR2 SYGVQD (reference sequence). V lost 10 bases and J 5 bases, leaving 27 bases between the germline ends. CDR3 amino acids: CATLWGHGPRKENIQYF. The CDR3, as DNA: TGCGCCACCTTGTGGGGACACGGCCCCAGAAAGGAAAACATTCAGTACTTC.

The chain links TRBV5-1 to TRBJ1-6; TRBD1 aligns across 10 bases. Germline trimming cut 2 bases from V and 0 bases from J; bases unmatched to any gene: 11. CDR1 and CDR2 from the germline V gene are SGHRS and YFSETQ. CDR3 length: 20 amino acids. The CDR3 sequence: CASSFGRQGAGGSYNSPLHF. CDR3 bases: TGCGCCAGCAGCTTCGGGCGACAGGGGGCAGGGGGCTCCTATAATTCACCCCTCCACTTT. Full variable domain (remainder filled in from reference TRBV5-1 and TRBJ1-6): KAGVTQTPRYLIKTRGQQVTLSCSPISGHRSVSWYQQTPGQGLQFLFEYFSETQRNKGNFPGRFSGRQFSNSRSEMNVSTLELGDSALYLCASSFGRQGAGGSYNSPLHFGNGTRLTVT.

The CDR3 loop reads CASSFGTEKPGYTF. CDR3 DNA sequence: TGTGCCAGCAGCTTCGGGACAGAAAAGCCCGGCTACACCTTC. V gene TRBV5-4 combines with J gene TRBJ1-2, with TRBD1 identical over 7 bases. V was clipped by 2 bases and J by 8 bases; unmatched bases: 9. CDR1 SGHNT and CDR2 YYREEE come from the germline V gene (reference sequence). This CDR3 spans 14 amino acids. Drawing the rest from reference TRBV5-4 and TRBJ1-2, the complete variable domain is ETGVTQSPTHLIKTRGQQVTLRCSSQSGHNTVSWYQQALGQGPQFIFQYYREEENGRGNFPPRFSGLQFPNYSSELNVNALELDDSALYLCASSFGTEKPGYTFGSGTRLTVV.

The table lists this clone with a count of one. This chain joins TRBV6-1 and TRBJ1-4; possibly TRBD1 for D (5 bases). Trimming removed 10 bases at V and 6 bases at J, with 21 bases between. CDR1 is MNHNS, CDR2 SASEGT, per germline. CDR3 length: 15 residues. Here the CDR3 DNA reads TGTGCCACCGGCCACACGAACAGGATCCATGAAAAACTGTTTTTT. Its protein is CATGHTNRIHEKLFF.

The V call is TRBV15, the J call TRBJ1-6, with D unclear. Per germline, CDR1 LNHNV and CDR2 YYDKDF (reference sequence). The ends were cut back, 4 bases at V and 6 bases at J, with 10 bases in the middle. The CDR3 runs 14 residues. CDR3 nucleotide sequence: TGTGCCACCAGCACAGGACGGGCTAATTCACCCCTCCACTTT. As protein: CATSTGRANSPLHF. Variable domain in full (rest from reference TRBV15 and TRBJ1-6): DAMVIQNPRYQVTQFGKPVTLSCSQTLNHNVMYWYQQKSSQAPKLLFHYYDKDFNNEADTPDNFQSRRPNTSFCFLDIRSPGLGDTAMYLCATSTGRANSPLHFGNGTRLTVT.

As regards this clone: Other DNA variants within this sample encode the same CDR3. The chain has TRBV5-1 and TRBJ2-5; 12 bases are a match to TRBD1. With V trimmed by 3 bases and J by 5 bases, 5 bases remained unmatched. CDR3 length: 15 residues. CDR1 is SGHRS, CDR2 YFSETQ, per germline. The CDR3 DNA follows: TGCGCCAGCAGCTCCGGGACAGGGGGCAGGGAGACCCAGTACTTC. This encodes CASSSGTGGRETQYF.

This clone has more than one count but fewer than ten. This chain uses TRBV11-2 with TRBJ1-2, with D uncertain. Germline V gene data show CDR1 as SGHAT and CDR2 as FQNNGV. Trimming stripped 0 bases from V and 3 bases from J, with 11 bases between. The CDR3 totals 15 residues. The CDR3: CASSLDARGYYGYTF. DNA of the CDR3: TGTGCCAGCAGCTTAGATGCCAGAGGGTACTATGGCTACACCTTC.

There are a few counts of this clone. The chain is built from TRBV6-1 and TRBJ2-6; possible D gene TRBD1, 5 bases. There are 17 residues in the CDR3. The V and J ends lost 4 bases and 0 bases respectively, with 13 bases between them. Germline V CDR1 and CDR2: MNHNS, SASEGT. For the CDR3, the DNA is TGTGCCAGCAGTGGAAGGGGCGTCGTCTCTGGGGCCAACGTCCTGACTTTC. Translating it yields CASSGRGVVSGANVLTF.

The chain joins TRBV7-2 to TRBJ2-3; D gene unclear. The CDR3 covers 12 residues. Per germline, CDR1 SGHTA and CDR2 FQGNSA. With 5 bases removed from V and 7 bases from J, the gap between germline ends came to 10 bases. The CDR3 protein is CASSQTGNTQYF. CDR3 DNA: TGTGCCAGCAGCCAAACCGGCAATACGCAGTATTTT.

This chain uses TRBV18 with TRBJ1-1; TRBD1 might be the D (5 bases). The CDR3 spans 17 residues. V lost 1 base and J lost 3, with 18 bases in between. Germline V lookup: CDR1 KGHSH, CDR2 LQKENI. CDR3 nucleotide sequence: TGTGCCAGCTCACCACAGCGACAGTTAGAATTATACACTGAAGCTTTCTTT. As protein: CASSPQRQLELYTEAFF.

The sample holds a few counts of this clone. The chain employs TRBV19 and TRBJ1-3; the D is unclear. The germline V gene has CDR1 LNHDA and CDR2 SQIVND (reference sequence). CDR3 size: 16 residues. The germline V and J ends were trimmed by 0 bases and 5 bases, with 14 bases remaining between them. In DNA form, the CDR3 reads TGTGCCAGTAGTATAGATTCGAAGGAATGGAGAAACACCATATATTTT. This translates into CASSIDSKEWRNTIYF. Drawing the rest from reference TRBV19 and TRBJ1-3, the complete variable domain is DGGITQSPKYLFRKEGQNVTLSCEQNLNHDAMYWYRQDPGQGLRLIYYSQIVNDFQKGDIAEGYSVSREKKESFPLTVTSAQKNPTAFYLCASSIDSKEWRNTIYFGEGSWLTVV.

The chain uses TRBV11-2 and TRBJ2-6; a possible D gene is TRBD2 (7 bases). Trimming stripped 5 bases from V and 4 bases from J, with 15 bases between. The CDR3 totals 16 residues. CDR1 is SGHAT, CDR2 FQNNGV, per germline. CDR3 DNA sequence: TGTGCCAGCAGCCCTGGCGGGGGCGCAGGGGCCAACGTCCTGACTTTC. Translation: CASSPGGGAGANVLTF.

This clone was seen a few times. The chain carries TRBV6-1 and TRBJ2-2; 12 bases align to TRBD2. Per germline, CDR1 MNHNS and CDR2 SASEGT. This CDR3 spans 20 amino acids. J gave up 5 bases and V 2 bases, and 15 bases lay outside the gene matches. CDR3 sequence reads: CASSEWGQASGRASTGELFF. CDR3 coding DNA: TGTGCCAGCAGTGAATGGGGGCAGGCTAGCGGGAGGGCCTCGACCGGGGAGCTGTTTTTT.

The chain joins TRBV18 to TRBJ2-5; 7 nucleotides match TRBD1. Germline V lookup: CDR1 KGHSH, CDR2 LQKENI. The CDR3 is 15 amino acids. The V gene end was trimmed by 2 bases and the J gene end by 1 base; junction bases not matched to a gene: 4. This CDR3 reads CASSPATGTQETQYF. In nucleotides, the CDR3 is TGTGCCAGCTCACCAGCGACAGGGACCCAAGAGACCCAGTACTTC.

This clone was observed once. The rearrangement links TRBV2 to TRBJ1-2, with TRBD1 matching 8 bases. V shed 4 bases and J 3 bases; nucleotides not matched to a gene: 4. The germline V gene encodes CDR1 SNHLY and CDR2 FYNNEI. This CDR3 spans 14 amino acids. DNA for the CDR3: TGTGCCAGCAGTGCGGACAGGGATCACTATGGCTACACCTTC. This encodes CASSADRDHYGYTF. Drawing the rest from reference TRBV2 and TRBJ1-2, the complete variable domain is EPEVTQTPSHQVTQMGQEVILRCVPISNHLYFYWYRQILGQKVEFLVSFYNNEISEKSEIFDDQFSVERPDGSNFTLKIRSTKLEDSAMYFCASSADRDHYGYTFGSGTRLTVV.

This rearrangement joins TRBV18 to TRBJ2-1; D unclear. The CDR3 loop spans 12 amino acids. CDR1 is KGHSH, CDR2 LQKENI, per germline. V was shortened by 6 bases and J by 9 bases, with 12 bases between the two germline ends. The CDR3 loop is CASSPNGIEQFF. CDR3 nucleotides: TGTGCCAGCTCTCCCAATGGGATTGAGCAGTTCTTC.

This sequence joins TRBV19 and TRBJ2-3; perhaps TRBD1 as D (5 bases). V lost 0 bases and J lost 1, with 11 bases in between. The CDR3 runs 16 residues. CDR1 and CDR2 from the germline V gene are LNHDA and SQIVND (reference sequence). CDR3 bases: TGTGCCAGTAGTATAGATAAAGGACAAGGCACAGATACGCAGTATTTT. Its protein product is CASSIDKGQGTDTQYF. Drawing the rest from reference TRBV19 and TRBJ2-3, the complete variable domain is DGGITQSPKYLFRKEGQNVTLSCEQNLNHDAMYWYRQDPGQGLRLIYYSQIVNDFQKGDIAEGYSVSREKKESFPLTVTSAQKNPTAFYLCASSIDKGQGTDTQYFGPGTRLTVL.